The TCR beta chain under discussion was sequenced for a study of blood T cell repertoires in COVID-19. As for the study in general: The analysed material was cDNA or gDNA that came from T cells, B-cell-depleted T cells, or PBMCs.

Trimming cost V 5 bases and J 2 bases; bases outside gene matches: 9. The CDR3 sequence is 15 residues long. Germline V lookup: CDR1 LGHNT, CDR2 FRNRAP. Original data processing: Amplification of reference gene primers was used by the study to estimate nucleated cell counts. Using immunoSEQ multiplex PCR, the repertoire was profiled, and TCRdb retains in-frame clones only, with some absent. V and J calls and clone size follow that table, whereas D and trimming were derived from the DNA. The sample records some 250,000 clones, approximately 85% being singletons. Sequencing was carried out using peripheral blood. The chain uses TRBV12-5 and TRBJ2-7; 7 nucleotides match TRBD2. This TCR derives from a woman in her sixties or seventies with active or convalescent COVID-19. CDR3: CASGPGEGFTYEQYF. CDR3 DNA sequence: TGTGCTAGTGGTCCCGGGGAGGGATTTACCTACGAGCAGTACTTC.